Below, 10 T cell receptor beta chains from the same sample are listed, as sequenced in a study of early T cells in non-severe SARS-CoV-2 infection. TCRdb called the 5' RACE reads again in MiXCR, with one record for every CDR3 protein. The sample carries around 89,000 distinct CDR3 sequences, roughly 14% recorded once. The sample comprised whole blood. The receptors stem from an adult who was a healthcare worker with PCR-confirmed SARS-CoV-2 infection or an uninfected control (not recorded which).

The J gene is TRBJ2-2, the V gene TRBV25-1; 7 bases align to TRBD1. The CDR3 loop spans 15 amino acids. Germline CDR1 reads MGHDK; CDR2 reads SYGVNS. V dropped 6 bases and J dropped 3; count of bases not matched to a gene: 7. The CDR3: CASSDWTGYTGELFF. The CDR3 coding sequence is TGTGCCAGCAGCGACTGGACAGGCTACACCGGGGAGCTGTTTTTT.

The chain recombines TRBV7-2 with TRBJ1-2; no firm D call. From germline, CDR1 is SGHTA and CDR2 FQGNSA. V lost 5 bases and J 1 base, leaving 8 bases between the germline ends. The CDR3 has 13 residues. The CDR3: CASSVNFNYGYTF. CDR3 DNA sequence: TGTGCCAGCAGCGTCAACTTTAACTATGGCTACACCTTC.

This clonotype was detected a few times. The chain links TRBV19 to TRBJ1-5, with TRBD1 identical over 9 bases. J lost 3 bases, V lost 6 bases, and 9 bases had no gene match. The CDR3 sequence is 16 residues long. Germline-derived CDR1 and CDR2 are LNHDA and SQIVND (reference sequence). CDR3 loop: CASREQDRGHNQPQHF. The CDR3 DNA reads TGTGCCAGTAGAGAGCAGGACAGGGGACACAATCAGCCCCAGCATTTT.

The rearrangement joins TRBV3-1 to TRBJ2-5; D remains ambiguous. Germline assignment: CDR1 LGHDT and CDR2 YNNKEL (reference sequence). V was trimmed by 3 bases and J by 1 base, leaving 3 bases between them. The CDR3 runs to 12 residues. CDR3: CASSHLQETQYF. CDR3 nucleotides: TGTGCCAGCAGCCACCTCCAAGAGACCCAGTACTTC.

This clonotype was recorded a few times. The V gene is TRBV30, the J gene TRBJ1-1, with unresolved D. The CDR3 is 14 amino acids. Per germline, CDR1 GTSNPN and CDR2 SVGIG (reference sequence). Trimming removed 0 bases from V and 5 bases from J, with 13 bases in between. CDR3 residues: CAWSVTPFRTEAFF. The CDR3 nucleotides read TGTGCCTGGAGTGTAACCCCCTTTAGAACTGAAGCTTTCTTT. The entire variable domain, with the rest obtained from reference TRBV30 and TRBJ1-1, is as follows: SQTIHQWPATLVQPVGSPLSLECTVEGTSNPNLYWYRQAAGRGLQLLFYSVGIGQISSEVPQNLSASRPQDRQFILSSKKLLLSDSGFYLCAWSVTPFRTEAFFGQGTRLTVV.

The V and J genes are TRBV4-1 and TRBJ1-3; D is unresolved. Germline V gives CDR1 MGHRA, CDR2 YSYEKL. Deletions cut 1 base from V and 0 bases from J, with 10 bases between. The length of the CDR3 is 16 residues. The chain's CDR3 is CASSQGHRVSGNTIYF. Here the CDR3 DNA reads TGCGCCAGCAGCCAAGGACACCGAGTCTCTGGAAACACCATATATTTT.

In this sample, this clonotype turned up a few times. The chain has TRBV11-2 and TRBJ2-2; 8 positions match TRBD2. V gave up 5 bases and J gave up 6 bases; unmatched junction bases: 8. Per germline, CDR1 SGHAT and CDR2 FQNNGV. The CDR3 is 15 residues long. This CDR3 is CASSPGTSVAGELFF. The CDR3 DNA sequence: TGTGCCAGCAGCCCCGGGACTAGTGTGGCCGGGGAGCTGTTTTTT.

This clonotype was counted a few times. The chain links TRBV3-1 to TRBJ2-5; 7 positions agree with TRBD2. The CDR3 is 15 amino acids. Germline V CDR1 and CDR2: LGHDT, YNNKEL (reference sequence). Losses at the gene ends were 4 bases for V and 0 bases for J; bases not matched to a gene: 5. This CDR3 is CASSLLLADQETQYF. CDR3 nucleotide sequence: TGTGCCAGCAGCCTTCTGCTAGCGGACCAAGAGACCCAGTACTTC.

The chain couples TRBV19 to TRBJ2-7; 11 bases are shared with TRBD1. This CDR3 is built from 19 residues. Trimming removed 1 base from V and 4 bases from J; junction bases left unmatched: 15. Germline V gene lookup returns CDR1 LNHDA and CDR2 SQIVND (reference sequence). CDR3: CASSIAPGQGGGNTYEQYV. CDR3 nucleotide sequence: TGTGCCAGTAGTATAGCACCGGGACAGGGGGGCGGAAATACTTACGAGCAGTACGTC.

CDR3 nucleotide sequence: TGTGCCAGCACACGGAGGAGCTCCTACAATGAGCAGTTCTTC. This codes for CASTRRSSYNEQFF. The V call is TRBV27, the J call TRBJ2-1; D is possibly TRBD2 (5 bases). Germline assignment: CDR1 MNHEY and CDR2 SMNVEV (reference sequence). CDR3 size: 14 residues. V was trimmed by 7 bases and J by 0 bases, leaving 10 bases between them.